One T cell receptor (beta chain) is described in this entry. The antigen is undetermined. The PCR made use of 60 Vbeta and 13 Jbeta primers. Sequencing used immunoSEQ multiplex PCR; TCRdb keeps in-frame clones, though not all of them. The sample gives 150,000 to 200,000 clones, roughly 65% of which show up once; 4.7% is in the top ten. The record originates from a study of cytomegalovirus exposure and HLA in healthy donors. Study-wide results and caveats: Most likely, a cluster of highly shared sequence variants arose as a sequencing artifact.

J lost 8 bases, V lost 4 bases, and 13 bases had no gene match. The CDR3 spans 15 residues. Germline values: CDR1 SGDLS, CDR2 YYNGEE. Sequencing input: PBMCs. This TCR was sampled from a man in his late teens or twenties in good health and CMV-seropositive. The rearrangement links TRBV9 to TRBJ1-2; 8 nucleotides align to TRBD1. The CDR3 protein is CASSISQGVGRGYTF. For the CDR3, the DNA is TGTGCCAGCAGCATATCACAGGGGGTCGGTAGAGGCTACACCTTC.